Detailed here is one T cell receptor beta chain. This clonotype occurred many times. The antigen it recognizes is unknown. No per-base quality is available; no much larger clone lies one base away. Cut back by 5 bases and 0 bases, the V and J ends lie 12 bases apart. Including the terminal cysteine and phenylalanine, the CDR3 comprises 15 residues. CDR3 DNA is the only sequence kept; it has 45 bases, read in frame from the first base. CDR1 and CDR2 (LGHNT, FRNRAP) derive from the germline V gene. The data originate from a study of T cells in Graves' hyperthyroidism and ophthalmopathy (dated by TCRdb to about 2019). Some background on the complete study: Peripheral blood was sampled at the time of initial diagnosis, prior to any treatment. To identify TCR V-J signatures that set the groups apart, the researchers used a discovery cohort of about a hundred patients, made up of roughly 45 with Graves' ophthalmopathy and some 56 with stable Graves' hyperthyroidism. Prospective prediction of ophthalmopathy was tested in an independent validation cohort of fewer than 20 hyperthyroidism patients and some 17 patients who later progressed to ophthalmopathy. The 100 or so discovery patients were divided at random into training and test sets in a 7:3 ratio. Thyroid tissue and blood T-cell repertoires from six Graves' hyperthyroidism patients were also compared in the study. Following sampling, methimazole starting at 30 mg daily was given to hyperthyroidism patients, and high-dose intravenous methylprednisolone was given to ophthalmopathy patients. TCR Vbeta CDR3 sequencing of 135 peripheral blood samples (around 45 ophthalmopathy, 75 to 85 hyperthyroidism and approximately 17 progressor patients) is reported in the paper. Overall results and qualifications from the work: Sample size was not statistically predetermined, and investigators were not blinded to group allocation. Ophthalmopathy was separated from stable hyperthyroidism by a 13 V-J signature model, with around 90% sensitivity and approximately 84% specificity obtained in cross-validation and 80%/75% obtained in testing. Blood samples also contained most of the expanded thyroid clonotypes (frequency above 0.001), which suggests that blood repertoires may reflect thyroid immune responses. In validation, the model predicted progression to ophthalmopathy a median of roughly six months before onset, with about 71% sensitivity and roughly 79% specificity.

Stable Graves' hyperthyroidism was defined as the absence of progression to ophthalmopathy over 18 months of follow-up. Hyperthyroidism patients were aged 18 to 65 years and newly diagnosed, with disease duration of less than 2 months. Exclusion was applied to patients with uncontrolled infections, other autoimmune diseases, pregnancy or lactation. Clinical symptoms, serum thyroxine and TRAb, thyroid ultrasound, and orbital computed tomography formed the basis for the diagnoses. Ficoll-Paque density gradient centrifugation was used to isolate PBMCs from under 11 ml of fresh peripheral blood. Total RNA was extracted using Trizol reagent, and RNA quality was assessed on an Agilent 2100 Bioanalyzer. Amplification of TCR beta CDR3 regions was carried out from RNA transcripts. For the first round of RT-PCR on the TCR CDR3, the HTBI primer set was used together with the Qiagen OneStep RT-PCR kit. Libraries were constructed in a second round of multiplex PCR, after which size selection and purification were carried out. Libraries were sequenced paired-end with 100 bp reads on an Illumina HiSeq2000. The original methods were these. SOAPnuke was used to process the raw data, removing reads that contained adapters or uncalled bases, had a mean Phred below 15, or lacked an exact match to the constant primer or identifier. High-quality paired reads were merged using COPE v1.2.5, and each unique nucleotide sequence was defined as a clonotype. MiTCR v1.1 was used to align clonotypes to the IMGT TRBV, TRBD and TRBJ reference segments. The analysis was restricted to V-J combinations with a frequency above 0.0001, which together covered roughly 99% of the repertoires. A TCS score was defined as the ratio of F50 (clonal expansion) to E x V (chaos), with BLOSUM62-based TCRdist applied between CDR3 peptides within each V-J. Welch's t-statistics and random forest reduced approximately 520 V-J features to 10 to 15, which were used in a naive Bayes classifier (R e1071). TCRdb applied fastp at Q25 and MiXCR to the public reads, then kept only in-frame beta chains. Records with the same CDR3 protein are collapsed into one entry carrying the most frequent genes and DNA. The V and J calls come from TCRdb's annotation, not from the publication. The sample contains some 200,000 distinct CDR3 sequences, roughly a sixth of them found a single time. Of the sample, around 52% falls within the top ten clones.

The sequenced sample was blood. The rearrangement joined TRBV12-5 to TRBJ2-3, and TRBD1 may be the D gene, going by 5 matching bases. The clonotype originates from a woman aged 50 to 60 with Graves' hyperthyroidism. The CDR3 in this case is CASGTRTTSTDTQYF. In nucleotides, the sequence is TGTGCTAGTGGTACAAGGACAACTAGCACAGATACGCAGTATTTT.